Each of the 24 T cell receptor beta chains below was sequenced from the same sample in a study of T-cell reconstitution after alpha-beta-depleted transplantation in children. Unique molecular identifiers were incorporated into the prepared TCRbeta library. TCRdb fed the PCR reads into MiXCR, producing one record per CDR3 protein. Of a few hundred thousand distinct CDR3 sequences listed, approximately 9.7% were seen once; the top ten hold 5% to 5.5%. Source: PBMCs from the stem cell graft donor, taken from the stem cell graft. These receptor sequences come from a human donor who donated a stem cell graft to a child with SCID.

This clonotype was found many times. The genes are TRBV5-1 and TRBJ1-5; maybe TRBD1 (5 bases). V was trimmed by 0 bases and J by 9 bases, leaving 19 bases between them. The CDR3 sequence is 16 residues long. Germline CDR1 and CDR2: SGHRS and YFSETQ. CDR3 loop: CASSLEVAGGFRPQHF. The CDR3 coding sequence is TGCGCCAGCAGCTTGGAAGTGGCGGGGGGGTTTAGGCCCCAGCATTTT. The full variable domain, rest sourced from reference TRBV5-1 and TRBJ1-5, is KAGVTQTPRYLIKTRGQQVTLSCSPISGHRSVSWYQQTPGQGLQFLFEYFSETQRNKGNFPGRFSGRQFSNSRSEMNVSTLELGDSALYLCASSLEVAGGFRPQHFGDGTRLSIL.

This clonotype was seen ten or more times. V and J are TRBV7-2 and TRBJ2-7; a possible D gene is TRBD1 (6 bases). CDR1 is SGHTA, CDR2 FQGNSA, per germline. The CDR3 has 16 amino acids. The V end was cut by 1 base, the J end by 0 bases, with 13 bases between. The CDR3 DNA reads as TGTGCCAGCAGCTTAGTTTTGGGACACCGCTCCTACGAGCAGTACTTC. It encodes CASSLVLGHRSYEQYF.

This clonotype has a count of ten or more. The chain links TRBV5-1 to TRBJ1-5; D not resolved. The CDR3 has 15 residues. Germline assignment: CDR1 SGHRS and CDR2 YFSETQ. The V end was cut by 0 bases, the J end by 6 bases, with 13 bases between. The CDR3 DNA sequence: TGCGCCAGCAGCTTGGGACCCGGTAACGGTCAGCCCCAGCATTTT. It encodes CASSLGPGNGQPQHF.

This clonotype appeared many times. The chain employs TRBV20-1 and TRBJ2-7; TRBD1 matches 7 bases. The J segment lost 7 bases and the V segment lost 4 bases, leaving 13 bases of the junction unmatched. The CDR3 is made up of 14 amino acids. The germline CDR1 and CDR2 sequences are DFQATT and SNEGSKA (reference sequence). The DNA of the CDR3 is TGCAGTGCTAACTACGGGACAGTCAACCGGGAGCAGTACTTC. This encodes CSANYGTVNREQYF.

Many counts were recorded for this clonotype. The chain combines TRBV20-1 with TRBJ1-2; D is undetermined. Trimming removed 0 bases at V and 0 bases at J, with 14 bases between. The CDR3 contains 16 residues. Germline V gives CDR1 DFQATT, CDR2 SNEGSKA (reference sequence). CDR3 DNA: TGCAGTGCTAGAGATCGGCGGGGTCTCACTAACTATGGCTACACCTTC. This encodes CSARDRRGLTNYGYTF.

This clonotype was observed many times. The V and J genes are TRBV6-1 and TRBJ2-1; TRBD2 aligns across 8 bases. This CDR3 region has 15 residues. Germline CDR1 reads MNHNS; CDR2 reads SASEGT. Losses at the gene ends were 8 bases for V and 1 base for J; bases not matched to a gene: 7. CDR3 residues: CASREGPFSYNEQFF. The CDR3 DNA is TGTGCCAGCCGGGAGGGGCCCTTTTCCTACAATGAGCAGTTCTTC.

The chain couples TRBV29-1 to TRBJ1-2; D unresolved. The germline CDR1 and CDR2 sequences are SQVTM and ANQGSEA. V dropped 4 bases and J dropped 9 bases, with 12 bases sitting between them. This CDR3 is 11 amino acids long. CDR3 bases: TGCAGCGTTGGTATTACGGGCAGCTACACCTTC. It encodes CSVGITGSYTF. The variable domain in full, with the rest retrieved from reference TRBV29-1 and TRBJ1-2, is SAVISQKPSRDICQRGTSLTIQCQVDSQVTMMFWYRQQPGQSLTLIATANQGSEATYESGFVIDKFPISRPNLTFSTLTVSNMSPEDSSIYLCSVGITGSYTFGSGTRLTVV.

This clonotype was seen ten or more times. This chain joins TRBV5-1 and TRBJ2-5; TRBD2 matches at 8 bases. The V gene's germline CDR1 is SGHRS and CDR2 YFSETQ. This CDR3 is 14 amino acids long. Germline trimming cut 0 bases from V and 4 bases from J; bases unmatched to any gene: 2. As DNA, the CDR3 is TGCGCCAGCAGCTTGGTCGGGGGGGCAGAGACCCAGTACTTC. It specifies CASSLVGGAETQYF.

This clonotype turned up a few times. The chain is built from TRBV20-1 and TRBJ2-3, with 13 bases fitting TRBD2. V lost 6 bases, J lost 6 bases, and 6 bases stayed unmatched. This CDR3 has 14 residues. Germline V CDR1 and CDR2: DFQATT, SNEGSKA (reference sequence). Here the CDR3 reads CSATSGGAWDTQYF. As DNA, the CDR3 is TGCAGTGCAACTAGCGGGGGGGCTTGGGATACGCAGTATTTT.

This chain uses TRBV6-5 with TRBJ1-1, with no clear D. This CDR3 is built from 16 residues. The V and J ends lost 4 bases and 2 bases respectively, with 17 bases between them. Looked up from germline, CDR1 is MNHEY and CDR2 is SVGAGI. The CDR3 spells CASSSNSLGRNTEAFF. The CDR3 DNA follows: TGTGCCAGCAGTTCCAACTCGCTGGGCAGAAACACTGAAGCTTTCTTT.

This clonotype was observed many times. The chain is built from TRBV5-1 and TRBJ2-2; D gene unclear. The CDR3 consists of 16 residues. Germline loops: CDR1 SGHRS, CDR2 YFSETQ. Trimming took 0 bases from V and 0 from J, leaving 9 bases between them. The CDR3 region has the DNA TGCGCCAGCAGCTTGGGGACCCATGCGAACACCGGGGAGCTGTTTTTT. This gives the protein CASSLGTHANTGELFF.

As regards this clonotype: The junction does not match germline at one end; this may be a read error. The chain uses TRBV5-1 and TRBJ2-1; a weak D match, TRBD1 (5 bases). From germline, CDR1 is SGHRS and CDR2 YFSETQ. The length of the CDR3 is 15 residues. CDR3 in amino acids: CASSLAGQGGDEQLF. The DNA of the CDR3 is TGCGCCAGCAGCTTGGCCGGGCAGGGCGGCGATGAGCAGCTCTTC.

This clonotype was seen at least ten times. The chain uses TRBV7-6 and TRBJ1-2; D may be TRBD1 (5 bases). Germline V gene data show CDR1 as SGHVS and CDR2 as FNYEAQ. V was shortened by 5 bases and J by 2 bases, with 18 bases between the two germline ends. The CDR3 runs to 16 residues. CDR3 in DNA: TGTGCCAGCAGCCCCATAGGTTGGGGGGGAAACTATGGCTACACCTTC. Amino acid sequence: CASSPIGWGGNYGYTF.

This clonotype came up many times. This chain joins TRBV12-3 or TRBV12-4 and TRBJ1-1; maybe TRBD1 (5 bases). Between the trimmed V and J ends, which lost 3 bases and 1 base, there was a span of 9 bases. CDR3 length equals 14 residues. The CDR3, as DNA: TGTGCCAGCAGTTTCGGGCAGGGGAACACTGAAGCTTTCTTT. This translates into CASSFGQGNTEAFF.

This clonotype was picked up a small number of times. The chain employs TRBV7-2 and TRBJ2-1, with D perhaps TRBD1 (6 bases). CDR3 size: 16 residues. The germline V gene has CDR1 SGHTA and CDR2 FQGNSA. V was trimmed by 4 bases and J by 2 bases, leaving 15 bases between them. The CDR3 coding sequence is TGTGCCAGCAGCTCGCAGGGGTTTGGACCCTACAATGAGCAGTTCTTC. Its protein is CASSSQGFGPYNEQFF.

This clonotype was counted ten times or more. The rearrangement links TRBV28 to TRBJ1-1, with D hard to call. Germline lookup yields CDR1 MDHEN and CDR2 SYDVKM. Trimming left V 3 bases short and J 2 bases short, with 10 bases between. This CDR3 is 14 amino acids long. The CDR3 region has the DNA TGTGCCAGCAGTTTTAACAGAAGAAACACTGAAGCTTTCTTT. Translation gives CASSFNRRNTEAFF.

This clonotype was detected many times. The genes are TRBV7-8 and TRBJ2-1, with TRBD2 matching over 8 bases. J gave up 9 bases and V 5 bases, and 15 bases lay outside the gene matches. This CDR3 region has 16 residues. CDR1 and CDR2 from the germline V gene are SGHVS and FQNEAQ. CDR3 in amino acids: CASSHPNGGTRSEQFF. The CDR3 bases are TGTGCCAGCAGCCACCCAAATGGAGGGACTAGGTCTGAGCAGTTCTTC.

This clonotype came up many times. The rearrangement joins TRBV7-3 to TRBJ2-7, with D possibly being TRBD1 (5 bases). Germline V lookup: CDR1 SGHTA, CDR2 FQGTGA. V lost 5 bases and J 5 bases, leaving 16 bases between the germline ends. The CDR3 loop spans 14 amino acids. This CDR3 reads CASSVSRDSHEQYF. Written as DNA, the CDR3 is TGTGCCAGCAGCGTTAGCCGAGACAGCCACGAGCAGTACTTC.

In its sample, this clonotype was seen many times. The CDR3 sequence: CASWRGGTDEKLFF. As DNA, the CDR3 is TGTGCCAGCTGGAGGGGGGGGACAGATGAAAAACTGTTTTTT. V usage is TRBV12-3 or TRBV12-4 and J usage is TRBJ1-4, with 7 bases lining up with TRBD1. V was clipped by 8 bases and J by 6 bases; unmatched bases: 9. The length of the CDR3 is 14 residues.

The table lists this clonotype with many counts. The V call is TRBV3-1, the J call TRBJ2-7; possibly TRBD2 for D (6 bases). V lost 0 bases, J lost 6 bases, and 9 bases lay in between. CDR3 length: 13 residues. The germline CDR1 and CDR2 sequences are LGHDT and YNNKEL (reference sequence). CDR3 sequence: CASSQDGGVEQYF. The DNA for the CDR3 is TGTGCCAGCAGCCAAGATGGCGGGGTCGAGCAGTACTTC.

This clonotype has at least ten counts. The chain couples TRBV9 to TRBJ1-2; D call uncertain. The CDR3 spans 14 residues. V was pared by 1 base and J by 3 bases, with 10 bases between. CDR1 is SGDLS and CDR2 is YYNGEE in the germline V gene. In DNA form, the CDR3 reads TGTGCCAGCAGCGTATCCGACGGGTACTATGGCTACACCTTC. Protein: CASSVSDGYYGYTF.

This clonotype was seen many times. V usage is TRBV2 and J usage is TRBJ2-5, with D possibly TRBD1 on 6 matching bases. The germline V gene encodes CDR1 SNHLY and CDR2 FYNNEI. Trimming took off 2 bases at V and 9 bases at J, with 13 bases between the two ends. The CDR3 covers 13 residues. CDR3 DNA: TGTGCCAGCAGTGAACAGGGGCTTCTGGCCCAGTACTTC. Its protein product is CASSEQGLLAQYF.

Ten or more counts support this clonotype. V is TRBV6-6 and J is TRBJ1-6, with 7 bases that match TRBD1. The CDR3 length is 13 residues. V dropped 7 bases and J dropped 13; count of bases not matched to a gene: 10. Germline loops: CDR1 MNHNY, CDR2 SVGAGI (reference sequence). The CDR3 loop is CASTWTGRDPLHF. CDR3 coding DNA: TGTGCCAGCACTTGGACAGGACGCGATCCCCTCCACTTT.

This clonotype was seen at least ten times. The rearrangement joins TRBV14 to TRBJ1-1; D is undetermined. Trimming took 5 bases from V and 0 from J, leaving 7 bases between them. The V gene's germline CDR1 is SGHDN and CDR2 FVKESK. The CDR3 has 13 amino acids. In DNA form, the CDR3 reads TGTGCCAGCAGCAACAGTTTGAACACTGAAGCTTTCTTT. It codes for CASSNSLNTEAFF.